The 4 T cell receptor beta chains given below trace back to one sample, sequenced in a study of cytomegalovirus exposure and HLA in healthy donors. PCR used 60 Vbeta primers and 13 Jbeta primers. TCRdb's table, derived via immunoSEQ multiplex PCR, lists solely in-frame clones and lacks some. In the table there are about 160,000 clones, approximately 82% of which are singletons. What was sequenced was PBMCs. These receptors came from a man aged 50-60 years in good health and CMV-seropositive.

This chain connects TRBV7-9 to TRBJ1-2; D unclear. The CDR3 is 12 amino acids. Trimming left V 5 bases short and J 8 bases short, with 12 bases between. CDR1 and CDR2 from the germline V gene are SEHNR and FQNEAQ (reference sequence). The CDR3 reads CASSPTEGGYTF. The CDR3 DNA reads as TGTGCCAGCAGCCCCACAGAGGGCGGCTACACCTTC.

The chain couples TRBV2 to TRBJ1-2, with 9 nucleotides matching TRBD1. Trimming at V came to 6 bases and at J to 5 bases, leaving 7 bases not matched to a gene. The CDR3 covers 14 residues. Germline V gene lookup returns CDR1 SNHLY and CDR2 FYNNEI. CDR3 in amino acids: CASRGDRVQYGYTF. CDR3 in DNA: TGTGCCAGCAGAGGGGACAGGGTACAATATGGCTACACCTTC.

This clone was observed a single time. This chain joins TRBV5-1 and TRBJ1-1, with no clear D. V lost 3 bases and J lost 4, with 13 bases in between. Germline CDR1 and CDR2: SGHRS and YFSETQ. This CDR3 comprises 14 residues. CDR3 DNA: TGCGCCAGCAGCTCCCAGGAGCGGACCACTGAAGCTTTCTTT. It is translated as CASSSQERTTEAFF.

The chain is built from TRBV9 and TRBJ1-3, with D maybe TRBD1 (5 bases). The CDR3 extends over 13 amino acids. Looked up from germline, CDR1 is SGDLS and CDR2 is YYNGEE. The ends were cut back, 2 bases at V and 4 bases at J, with 7 bases in the middle. The CDR3 region is CASSVGLGNTIYF. The CDR3, as DNA: TGTGCCAGCAGCGTGGGACTCGGAAACACCATATATTTT.